A selection of T cell receptor beta chains follows, all from one sample in a study of OX40 agonist ivuxolimab in advanced cancers. Some clones are missing from TCRdb's copy, which holds only in-frame ones; the method was immunoSEQ multiplex PCR. The repertoire holds about 99,000 clones, with about 91% as singletons. The sequencing used CD4+ or CD8+ T cells sorted from blood, collected in a trial of the OX40 agonist ivuxolimab. These receptors all stem from an adult with an advanced solid tumor such as melanoma, head and neck, liver or kidney cancer. Both conserved end residues are part of each CDR3. Fields, in order: D gene, J gene, clone size, V gene, CDR3 protein, CDR3 DNA. The D gene is left open where the match is weak. Expanded clones are given a class, and other clones once, few, many or no size at all.

>TRBD2|TRBJ2-7|NA|TRBV28
CASRAYSGSWYEQYF
TGTGCCAGCAGGGCCTATAGCGGGAGTTGGTACGAGCAGTACTTC
>TRBD2|TRBJ2-3|NA|TRBV5-8
CASSLDGASGSADTQYF
TGTGCCAGCAGCTTGGATGGAGCTAGCGGGAGCGCAGATACGCAGTATTTT
>NA|TRBJ2-7|NA|TRBV27
CASSWIGTSSEQYF
TGTGCCAGCAGTTGGATCGGCACGTCCAGCGAGCAGTACTTC
>TRBD2|TRBJ2-7|NA|TRBV10-3
CAISESGLAGATGYEQYF
TGTGCCATCAGTGAGTCGGGACTAGCGGGAGCAACAGGATACGAGCAGTACTTC
>TRBD2|TRBJ2-7|NA|TRBV15
CATSPGGAGKAYEQYF
TGTGCCACCAGCCCGGGGGGGGCGGGAAAGGCCTACGAGCAGTACTTC
>NA|TRBJ2-2|few|TRBV6-6
CASSYTNTGELFF
TGTGCCAGCAGTTACACGAACACCGGGGAGCTGTTTTTT
>TRBD2|TRBJ2-1|NA|TRBV29-1
CSVSGLAGRIGSYNEQFF
TGCAGCGTCAGTGGGCTAGCGGGGAGGATAGGGTCCTACAATGAGCAGTTCTTC
>NA|TRBJ2-3|NA|TRBV2
CASRPSYGTDTQYF
TGTGCCAGCCGCCCTAGCTATGGCACAGATACGCAGTATTTT
>NA|TRBJ2-3|NA|TRBV6-4
CASSTEPSTDTQYF
TGTGCCAGCAGCACAGAGCCTAGCACAGATACGCAGTATTTT
>NA|TRBJ1-5|NA|TRBV19
CASSMGRGANQPQHF
TGTGCCAGTAGTATGGGACGAGGGGCTAATCAGCCCCAGCATTTT
>NA|TRBJ1-5|once|TRBV6-5
CACGRNQPQHF
TGTGCCTGCGGGCGCAATCAGCCCCAGCATTTT
>TRBD2|TRBJ2-3|few|TRBV7-9
CASSLAKWSGRYRTDTQYF
TGTGCCAGCAGCTTAGCGAAGTGGAGCGGGAGGTACCGCACAGATACGCAGTATTTT
>NA|TRBJ2-1|NA|TRBV28
CASSLSPGLGSSYNEQFF
TGTGCCAGCAGTTTATCCCCTGGACTCGGGAGCTCCTACAATGAGCAGTTCTTC
>NA|TRBJ1-1|NA|TRBV7-9
CASSLHGILNTEAFF
TGTGCCAGCAGCTTACACGGTATCTTGAACACTGAAGCTTTCTTT
>TRBD1|TRBJ1-1|once|TRBV18
CASSQGANTEAFF
TGTGCCAGCTCACAGGGGGCGAACACTGAAGCTTTCTTT
>NA|TRBJ1-5|NA|TRBV7-2
CASSLVWGVDQPQHF
TGTGCCAGCAGCTTAGTATGGGGGGTAGATCAGCCCCAGCATTTT
>TRBD2|TRBJ2-7|NA|TRBV7-2
CASSTGRGAYEQYF
TGTGCCAGCAGCACAGGACGGGGGGCCTACGAGCAGTACTTC
>NA|TRBJ2-7|NA|TRBV7-8
CASSLVPVSSSYEQYF
TGTGCCAGCAGCTTAGTTCCAGTGTCGAGCTCCTACGAGCAGTACTTC
>TRBD2|TRBJ2-7|NA|TRBV27
CASSLLAGGSPYEQYF
TGTGCCAGCAGTTTATTAGCGGGAGGGAGCCCCTACGAGCAGTACTTC
>NA|TRBJ2-7|NA|TRBV5-1
CASSRTNSYEQYF
TGCGCCAGCAGCAGGACTAACTCCTACGAGCAGTACTTC
>TRBD2|TRBJ2-1|NA|TRBV5-1
CASSLLSGTSGRASWNEQFF
TGCGCCAGCAGCTTGTTATCCGGGACTAGCGGGAGGGCATCGTGGAATGAGCAGTTCTTC
>NA|TRBJ1-4|once|TRBV19
CASSMDSREKLFF
TGTGCCAGTAGTATGGACAGTCGTGAAAAACTGTTTTTT
>NA|TRBJ2-2|NA|TRBV11-2
CASIPLERAGELFF
TGTGCCAGCATCCCCCTGGAACGCGCCGGGGAGCTGTTTTTT
>NA|TRBJ2-7|once|TRBV6-6
CASKGKTYEQYF
TGTGCTAGCAAGGGGAAAACCTACGAGCAGTACTTC
>NA|TRBJ2-2|NA|TRBV7-7
CASSPGQSNTGELFF
TGTGCCAGCAGCCCCGGACAGAGTAACACCGGGGAGCTGTTTTTT
>NA|TRBJ2-5|NA|TRBV5-6
CASSLHRAGVETQYF
TGTGCCAGCAGCCTCCACCGGGCCGGTGTAGAGACCCAGTACTTC
>NA|TRBJ1-5|once|TRBV6-6
CASSYRGFGQPQHF
TGTGCCAGCAGTTACCGAGGGTTCGGTCAGCCCCAGCATTTT
>NA|TRBJ2-1|few|TRBV10-3
CAISEIGNEQFF
TGTGCCATCAGTGAGATTGGCAATGAGCAGTTCTTC
>TRBD1|TRBJ2-3|NA|TRBV6-6
CASRQGQYTDTQYF
TGTGCCAGCAGACAGGGACAGTACACAGATACGCAGTATTTT
>NA|TRBJ2-6|NA|TRBV5-1
CASSLDPRGSGANVLTF
TGCGCCAGCAGCTTGGACCCGAGGGGTTCTGGGGCCAACGTCCTGACTTTC